This TCR beta chain was sequenced in a study of shared clonotypes between healthy human individuals. This table comes from immunoSEQ multiplex PCR, and its TCRdb copy is limited to in-frame clones, with some not included. Among 1.4 million or so clones, approximately 98.5% were seen once, and the ten largest hold roughly 0.35%. Only one count was recorded for this clone. This CDR3 contains 16 residues. V lost 4 bases, J lost 2 bases, and 5 bases stayed unmatched. CDR1 SEHNR and CDR2 FQNEAQ come from the germline V gene (reference sequence). Sequenced input: naive CD4+ T cells sorted from blood. Subset meaning: CD45RA+ positively selected. The TCR was taken from a man younger than 45 in good health. The rearrangement joins TRBV7-9 to TRBJ2-2, with 9 bases matching TRBD1. CDR3 loop: CASSSRDRVNTGELFF. Here the CDR3 DNA reads TGTGCCAGCAGCTCCCGGGACAGGGTAAACACCGGGGAGCTGTTTTTT.